These 20 T cell receptor beta chains came from one sample sequenced in a study of technical replicates of blood from several donors. TCRdb's table, derived via immunoSEQ multiplex PCR, lists solely in-frame clones and lacks some. This sample has over 75,000 clones; around 97% occur once, and the top ten carry about 0.29%. Sequencing input: T cells isolated from PBMCs. Receptors originate from a human donor in good health.

The chain has TRBV2 and TRBJ2-7, with 7 bases lining up with TRBD2. Losses at the gene ends were 6 bases for V and 4 bases for J; bases not matched to a gene: 6. This CDR3 comprises 13 residues. Per the germline V gene, CDR1 is SNHLY and CDR2 is FYNNEI. The CDR3 sequence is CASSPAGKYEQYF. CDR3 coding DNA: TGTGCCAGCAGCCCAGCGGGAAAGTACGAGCAGTACTTC.

The CDR3 sequence is CAKRDRGLGEQYF. In nucleotides, the CDR3 is TGTGCCAAGCGGGACAGGGGTTTGGGCGAGCAGTACTTC. This chain connects TRBV2 to TRBJ2-7; 10 bases align to TRBD1. V shed 10 bases, J shed 6 bases, and the junction held 9 bases outside the gene matches. The V gene's germline CDR1 is SNHLY and CDR2 FYNNEI. The CDR3 runs to 13 residues.

V gene TRBV10-3 combines with J gene TRBJ1-5; the match to TRBD1 covers 9 bases. Per the germline V gene, CDR1 is ENHRY and CDR2 is SYGVKD. The CDR3 covers 15 residues. J gave up 2 bases and V 6 bases, and 5 bases lay outside the gene matches. For the CDR3, the DNA is TGTGCCATCAGCTCGGACAGGGGACGCAATCAGCCCCAGCATTTT. Its translation is CAISSDRGRNQPQHF.

The V gene is TRBV5-6, the J gene TRBJ2-5; the D is unclear. Trimming cost V 4 bases and J 3 bases, with 7 bases left between them. CDR3 length: 12 amino acids. CDR1 is SGHDT, CDR2 YYEEEE, per germline. The CDR3: CASSRVKETQYF. The CDR3, as DNA: TGTGCCAGCAGCCGCGTCAAAGAGACCCAGTACTTC.

The CDR3 region is CASSRQGNTEAFF. CDR3 nucleotide sequence: TGTGCCAGCAGCCGACAGGGGAACACTGAAGCTTTCTTT. The genes are TRBV7-9 and TRBJ1-1; TRBD1 matches at 7 bases. The CDR3 is made up of 13 amino acids. Looked up from germline, CDR1 is SEHNR and CDR2 is FQNEAQ (reference sequence). The ends lost 5 bases at V and 1 base at J; junction bases unmatched: 1.

This chain uses TRBV5-1 with TRBJ1-1; no clear D gene. This CDR3 comprises 14 residues. Germline V lookup: CDR1 SGHRS, CDR2 YFSETQ. With 4 bases removed from V and 4 bases from J, the gap between germline ends came to 14 bases. The CDR3 region has the DNA TGCGCCAGCAGCGGGAGGGAGGGTACCACTGAAGCTTTCTTT. Translation: CASSGREGTTEAFF.

This chain joins TRBV5-1 and TRBJ2-4; 14 bases agree with TRBD2. The V gene end was trimmed by 4 bases and the J gene end by 6 bases; junction bases not matched to a gene: 6. CDR3 length: 16 amino acids. Germline CDR1 reads SGHRS; CDR2 reads YFSETQ. This chain's CDR3 is CASSPGLAGAGNIQYF. For the CDR3, the DNA is TGCGCCAGCAGCCCGGGACTAGCGGGAGCGGGAAACATTCAGTACTTC.

This clone is a singleton in its sample. This rearrangement joins TRBV18 to TRBJ2-1; 9 bases agree with TRBD2. CDR3 length equals 16 residues. The germline gives CDR1 KGHSH, CDR2 LQKENI. V gave up 6 bases and J gave up 3 bases; unmatched junction bases: 9. The CDR3 DNA sequence: TGTGCCAGCTCTCACGGCCGCGGGAGGGACTACAATGAGCAGTTCTTC. This encodes CASSHGRGRDYNEQFF.

The CDR3 here is CAISLGTYEQYF. CDR3 DNA sequence: TGTGCCATCAGTCTCGGTACCTACGAGCAGTACTTC. The J gene is TRBJ2-7, the V gene TRBV10-3, with D unresolved. CDR3 size: 12 residues. Per the germline V gene, CDR1 is ENHRY and CDR2 is SYGVKD. The V gene lost 5 bases and the J gene lost 2 bases, with 7 bases spanning the gap.

V is TRBV5-1 and J is TRBJ2-6, with D tentatively TRBD1 (6 bases). Trimming cost V 2 bases and J 1 base, with 7 bases left between them. Per the germline V gene, CDR1 is SGHRS and CDR2 is YFSETQ. The CDR3 extends over 15 amino acids. CDR3 residues: CASSFTGSGANVLTF. The CDR3 bases are TGCGCCAGCAGCTTCACAGGGTCTGGGGCCAACGTCCTGACTTTC.

This chain joins TRBV7-2 and TRBJ2-3; no definite D call. Trimming removed 1 base at V and 0 bases at J, with 8 bases between. Germline V gene sequence: CDR1 SGHTA, CDR2 FQGNSA. There are 15 residues in the CDR3. This CDR3 is CASSLVSRSTDTQYF. The CDR3 coding sequence is TGTGCCAGCAGCTTAGTATCCAGAAGCACAGATACGCAGTATTTT. The full variable domain, rest sourced from reference TRBV7-2 and TRBJ2-3, is GAGVSQSPSNKVTEKGKDVELRCDPISGHTALYWYRQSLGQGLEFLIYFQGNSAPDKSGLPSDRFSAERTGGSVSTLTIQRTQQEDSAVYLCASSLVSRSTDTQYFGPGTRLTVL.

V is TRBV5-4 and J is TRBJ2-5; possible D gene TRBD2, 6 bases. CDR1 is SGHNT, CDR2 YYREEE, per germline (reference sequence). This CDR3 has 14 residues. V was clipped by 0 bases and J by 5 bases, with 11 bases between them. This chain's CDR3 is CASSLVGSWETQYF. CDR3 bases: TGTGCCAGCAGCTTGGTCGGGAGTTGGGAGACCCAGTACTTC.

V gene TRBV14 combines with J gene TRBJ2-5, with no clear D. The CDR3 extends over 12 amino acids. The V end was cut by 0 bases, the J end by 7 bases, with 6 bases between. Per the germline V gene, CDR1 is SGHDN and CDR2 is FVKESK. The CDR3 region is CASSQDRVTQYF. The CDR3 DNA is TGTGCCAGCAGCCAAGATCGAGTGACCCAGTACTTC.

About this clone itself: In the same sample, other DNA sequences code for this CDR3. This chain joins TRBV9 and TRBJ2-7; D is uncertain. V lost 0 bases and J 2 bases, leaving 6 bases between the germline ends. This CDR3 spans 13 amino acids. Per the germline V gene, CDR1 is SGDLS and CDR2 is YYNGEE. CDR3 residues: CASSVGQTYEQYF. In DNA form, the CDR3 reads TGTGCCAGCAGCGTAGGCCAGACCTACGAGCAGTACTTC.

V and J are TRBV7-9 and TRBJ2-2; 8 bases match TRBD1. CDR3 length: 15 amino acids. V was pared by 5 bases and J by 5 bases, with 7 bases of the junction left unmatched. Germline CDR1 and CDR2: SEHNR and FQNEAQ (reference sequence). This CDR3 reads CASSRSQGGTGELFF. CDR3 DNA: TGTGCCAGCAGCCGATCACAGGGGGGAACCGGGGAGCTGTTTTTT.

The J gene is TRBJ2-2, the V gene TRBV6-4; 7 bases fit TRBD2. J gave up 0 bases and V 8 bases, and 6 bases lay outside the gene matches. Germline V gene lookup returns CDR1 MRHNA and CDR2 SNTAGT. The length of the CDR3 is 15 residues. The CDR3 DNA reads TGTGCCAGCCATCCTACTAGCGCGAACACCGGGGAGCTGTTTTTT. Residues: CASHPTSANTGELFF.

V and J are TRBV9 and TRBJ1-2, with D perhaps TRBD1 (5 bases). Germline CDR1 and CDR2: SGDLS and YYNGEE. CDR3 length equals 15 residues. Trimming took off 4 bases at V and 4 bases at J, with 17 bases between the two ends. The CDR3 loop reads CASSIHDRALYGYTF. The DNA of the CDR3 is TGTGCCAGCAGCATACATGACAGAGCTCTCTATGGCTACACCTTC.

This sequence joins TRBV28 and TRBJ1-4; D remains ambiguous. The V gene lost 3 bases and the J gene lost 10 bases, with 18 bases spanning the gap. This CDR3 comprises 15 residues. The V gene's germline CDR1 is MDHEN and CDR2 SYDVKM. In DNA form, the CDR3 reads TGTGCCAGCAGTTTTATTGGGGAGGGTGAAGGAAAACTGTTTTTT. Translating gives CASSFIGEGEGKLFF.

The chain joins TRBV11-2 to TRBJ2-5; maybe TRBD2 (6 bases). V gave up 5 bases and J gave up 3 bases, with 13 bases separating them. The CDR3 has 14 residues. Germline CDR1 SGHAT, CDR2 FQNNGV. DNA of the CDR3: TGTGCCAGCAGCATGGGACTTGCTGAAGAGACCCAGTACTTC. Protein: CASSMGLAEETQYF.

This clone was observed a single time. CDR3 sequence reads: CASRPTVSAGYTF. The DNA for the CDR3 is TGTGCCAGTAGGCCAACAGTATCGGCCGGCTACACCTTC. The rearrangement joins TRBV19 to TRBJ1-2; no clear D. CDR1 is LNHDA, CDR2 SQIVND, per germline (reference sequence). Between the trimmed V and J ends, which lost 6 bases and 8 bases, there was a span of 16 bases. The CDR3 runs to 13 residues.